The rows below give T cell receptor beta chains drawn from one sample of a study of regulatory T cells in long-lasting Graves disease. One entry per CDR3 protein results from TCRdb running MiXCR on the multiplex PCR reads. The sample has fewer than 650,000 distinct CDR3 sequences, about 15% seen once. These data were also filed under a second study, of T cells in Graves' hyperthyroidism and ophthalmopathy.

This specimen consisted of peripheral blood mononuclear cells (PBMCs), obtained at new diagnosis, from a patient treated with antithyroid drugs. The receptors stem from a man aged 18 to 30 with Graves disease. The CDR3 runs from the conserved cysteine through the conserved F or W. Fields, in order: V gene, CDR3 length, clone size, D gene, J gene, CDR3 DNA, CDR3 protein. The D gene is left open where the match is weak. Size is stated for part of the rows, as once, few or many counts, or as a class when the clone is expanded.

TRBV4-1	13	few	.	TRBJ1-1	TGCGCCAGCAGCCAAGATGGTGGGGCTGAAGCTTTCTTT	CASSQDGGAEAFF
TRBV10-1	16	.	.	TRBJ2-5	TGCGCCAGCAGTTCCATCAGGGGAGACAGCCAAGAGACCCAGTACTTC	CASSSIRGDSQETQYF
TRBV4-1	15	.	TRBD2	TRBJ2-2	TGCGCCAGCAGCCCCCAAGCGGGAGGTGCCGGGGAGCTGTTTTTT	CASSPQAGGAGELFF
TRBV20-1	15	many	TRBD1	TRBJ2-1	TGCAGTGCTAGAGGGTGGACAGGTTTAGGGAATGAGCAGTTCTTC	CSARGWTGLGNEQFF
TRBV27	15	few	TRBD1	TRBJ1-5	TGTGCCAGCAGTCCCCGGACAGGGGGCCATCAGCCCCAGCATTTT	CASSPRTGGHQPQHF
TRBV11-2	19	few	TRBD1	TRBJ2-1	TGTGCCAGCAGCCAGGTTGGGGTTGTCGGGACAGGGAAAAACAATGAGCAGTTCTTC	CASSQVGVVGTGKNNEQFF
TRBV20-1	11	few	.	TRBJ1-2	TGCAGCTTGGGGGAATCGGCCGGCTACACCTTC	CSLGESAGYTF
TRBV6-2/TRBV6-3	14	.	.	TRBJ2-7	TGTGCCAGCAGTAAGGGACTTTTACACTACGAGCAGTACTTC	CASSKGLLHYEQYF
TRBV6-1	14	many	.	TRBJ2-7	TGTGCCAGCAGTGAAGTGGCGGACTCCTACGAGCAGTACTTC	CASSEVADSYEQYF
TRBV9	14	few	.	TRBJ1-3	TGTGCCAGCAGCGCACCCCCGTCGGGGGACACCATATATTTT	CASSAPPSGDTIYF